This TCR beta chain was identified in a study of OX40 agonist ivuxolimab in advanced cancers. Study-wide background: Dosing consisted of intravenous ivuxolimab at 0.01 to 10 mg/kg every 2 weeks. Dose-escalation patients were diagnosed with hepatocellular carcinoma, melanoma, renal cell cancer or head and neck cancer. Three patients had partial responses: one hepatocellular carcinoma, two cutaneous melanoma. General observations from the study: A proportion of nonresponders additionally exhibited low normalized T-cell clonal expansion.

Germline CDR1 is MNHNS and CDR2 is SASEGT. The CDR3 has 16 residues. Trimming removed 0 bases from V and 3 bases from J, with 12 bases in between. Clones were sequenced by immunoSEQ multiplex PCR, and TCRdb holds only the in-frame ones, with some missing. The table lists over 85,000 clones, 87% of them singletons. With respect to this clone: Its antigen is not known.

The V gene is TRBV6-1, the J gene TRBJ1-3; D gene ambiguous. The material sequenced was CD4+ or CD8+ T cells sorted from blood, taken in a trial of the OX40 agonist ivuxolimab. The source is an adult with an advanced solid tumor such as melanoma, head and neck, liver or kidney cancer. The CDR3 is CASSEALGLRGNTIYF. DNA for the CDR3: TGTGCCAGCAGTGAAGCGCTGGGGTTACGTGGAAACACCATATATTTT.